The 16 T cell receptor beta chains below come from one sample, sequenced in a study of CD8+ T cells in alopecia areata. cDNA serving as the sequencing template came from extracted, reverse transcribed RNA. Using immunoSEQ multiplex PCR, the repertoire was profiled, and TCRdb retains in-frame clones only, with some absent. The repertoire includes 150,000 or so clones, around 47% of them detected once, and around 7% sits in the top ten. Sequenced: CD4+ T cells sorted from blood. The source of these receptors is a human donor with alopecia areata.

The V and J genes are TRBV27 and TRBJ2-7; 11 bases map to TRBD2. CDR3 length: 15 residues. V lost 0 bases and J lost 11; bases outside the gene matches: 9. The V gene's germline CDR1 is MNHEY and CDR2 SMNVEV (reference sequence). CDR3 DNA: TGTGCCAGCAGTTTATCACTAGCGGGAGAGGTCCGGAAGTACTTC. This codes for CASSLSLAGEVRKYF.

J is TRBJ1-4 and V is TRBV28; the match to TRBD1 covers 8 bases. The CDR3 runs to 13 residues. V trimming: 3 bases; J trimming: 8 bases; junction bases outside the gene matches: 2. From germline, CDR1 is MDHEN and CDR2 SYDVKM. CDR3 sequence: CASSLTGVEKLFF. The CDR3 bases are TGTGCCAGCAGTTTGACAGGGGTCGAAAAACTGTTTTTT.

The CDR3 DNA sequence: TGCGCCAGCAGCGCCCGGGGGCACTACGAAAAACTGTTTTTT. Its protein product is CASSARGHYEKLFF. The genes are TRBV5-1 and TRBJ1-4; a possible D gene is TRBD1 (6 bases). V dropped 4 bases and J dropped 8 bases, with 15 bases sitting between them. Germline V CDR1 and CDR2: SGHRS, YFSETQ. The CDR3 is made up of 14 amino acids.

This clone turned up a few times. The chain uses TRBV29-1 and TRBJ2-1; D unclear. Germline CDR1 and CDR2: SQVTM and ANQGSEA. The CDR3 spans 11 residues. The ends were cut back, 8 bases at V and 8 bases at J, with 13 bases in the middle. CDR3 nucleotide sequence: TGCAGCACGGGTCCTCCGGATGAGCAGTTCTTC. Translation gives CSTGPPDEQFF.

The rearrangement uses TRBV19 and TRBJ1-1; TRBD1 aligns across 8 bases. Losses at the gene ends were 8 bases for V and 1 base for J; bases not matched to a gene: 9. The CDR3 runs 15 residues. Germline lookup yields CDR1 LNHDA and CDR2 SQIVND (reference sequence). CDR3 region: CASAHPGGPNTEAFF. The CDR3 DNA sequence: TGTGCCAGTGCCCATCCAGGGGGCCCGAACACTGAAGCTTTCTTT.

This clone was recorded a few times. The genes are TRBV27 and TRBJ1-5; D is possibly TRBD1 (5 bases). V dropped 5 bases and J dropped 5 bases, with 10 bases sitting between them. Germline lookup yields CDR1 MNHEY and CDR2 SMNVEV (reference sequence). This CDR3 is 13 amino acids long. In nucleotides, the CDR3 is TGTGCCAGCAGTCCCCAGGGAGATCAGCCCCAGCATTTT. Residues: CASSPQGDQPQHF.

DNA for the CDR3: TGCAGCGTTGAGGGGTCGGGGAGCAGGGAGACCCAGTACTTC. Translating it yields CSVEGSGSRETQYF. This sequence joins TRBV29-1 and TRBJ2-5, with D maybe TRBD2 (5 bases). CDR3 length: 14 amino acids. The V gene lost 3 bases and the J gene lost 5 bases, with 16 bases spanning the gap. Germline CDR1 and CDR2: SQVTM and ANQGSEA. The full variable domain, in which reference TRBV29-1 and TRBJ2-5 provide the parts outside the CDR3, is SAVISQKPSRDICQRGTSLTIQCQVDSQVTMMFWYRQQPGQSLTLIATANQGSEATYESGFVIDKFPISRPNLTFSTLTVSNMSPEDSSIYLCSVEGSGSRETQYFGPGTRLLVL.

This clone was observed a handful of times. The chain combines TRBV29-1 with TRBJ2-5; 8 nucleotides agree with TRBD1. Germline CDR1 is SQVTM and CDR2 is ANQGSEA. V trimming: 7 bases; J trimming: 5 bases; junction bases outside the gene matches: 3. The CDR3 covers 11 residues. CDR3 protein: CSGRQGETQYF. The CDR3 coding sequence is TGCAGCGGGAGACAGGGGGAGACCCAGTACTTC. The variable domain in full, with the rest retrieved from reference TRBV29-1 and TRBJ2-5, is SAVISQKPSRDICQRGTSLTIQCQVDSQVTMMFWYRQQPGQSLTLIATANQGSEATYESGFVIDKFPISRPNLTFSTLTVSNMSPEDSSIYLCSGRQGETQYFGPGTRLLVL.

V is TRBV28 and J is TRBJ2-7; D might be TRBD2 (6 bases). The germline V gene has CDR1 MDHEN and CDR2 SYDVKM. The CDR3 loop spans 12 amino acids. Trimming stripped 7 bases from V and 2 bases from J, with 9 bases between. The CDR3 nucleotides are TGTGCCAGCAACAGCGGGCCCTACGAGCAGTACTTC. It translates to CASNSGPYEQYF.

The V and J genes are TRBV27 and TRBJ2-4, with a tentative D call TRBD1 (5 bases). The CDR3 covers 15 residues. Trimming cost V 1 base and J 4 bases, with 11 bases left between them. Per germline, CDR1 MNHEY and CDR2 SMNVEV (reference sequence). The CDR3 bases are TGTGCCAGCAGTTTATTAGGCCAGGGAAAAAACATTCAGTACTTC. It translates to CASSLLGQGKNIQYF.

This clone appeared a few times. The chain uses TRBV28 and TRBJ1-1; no reliable D call. The CDR3 length is 14 residues. Germline assignment: CDR1 MDHEN and CDR2 SYDVKM. Trimming pared 7 bases from V and 8 bases from J, leaving 20 bases between. CDR3: CASIKLAGIAEAFF. Here the CDR3 DNA reads TGTGCCAGCATTAAACTCGCGGGGATAGCAGAAGCTTTCTTT.

This chain uses TRBV5-1 with TRBJ1-2; no clear D. This CDR3 comprises 14 residues. Germline V gene lookup returns CDR1 SGHRS and CDR2 YFSETQ. V was pared by 2 bases and J by 6 bases, with 14 bases between. CDR3 bases: TGCGCCAGCAGCTTTACACACCGTTCCAATGGCTACACCTTC. Its protein is CASSFTHRSNGYTF.

Concerning this clone itself: The missing conserved phenylalanine or tryptophan at the end of this CDR3 makes a read error likely. V gene TRBV6-5 combines with J gene TRBJ1-1; D call uncertain. This CDR3 comprises 14 residues. Trimming took off 8 bases at V and 0 bases at J, with 13 bases between the two ends. Germline assignment: CDR1 MNHEY and CDR2 SVGAGI. This CDR3 is CASSLFHMNTEAFL. For the CDR3, the DNA is TGTGCCAGCTCTCTGTTCCATATGAACACTGAAGCTTTCCTT.

A word on this clone: The junction departs from germline at one end; a sequencing error may be responsible. The genes are TRBV9 and TRBJ2-1; no clear D gene. The CDR3 loop spans 8 amino acids. CDR1 and CDR2 from the germline V gene are SGDLS and YYNGEE. The CDR3 is CASSDGIF. The DNA for the CDR3 is TGTGCCAGCAGTGATGGCATCTTC.

This clone was picked up a small number of times. The V gene is TRBV5-1, the J gene TRBJ2-3; D uncertain. The germline V gene encodes CDR1 SGHRS and CDR2 YFSETQ. With 4 bases removed from V and 4 bases from J, the gap between germline ends came to 13 bases. The CDR3 is made up of 14 amino acids. Here the CDR3 reads CASSSDTSADTQYF. For the CDR3, the DNA is TGCGCCAGCAGCAGTGACACGTCCGCAGATACGCAGTATTTT.

The chain employs TRBV7-3 and TRBJ2-5; 10 bases line up with TRBD2. The germline V gene has CDR1 SGHTA and CDR2 FQGTGA. V dropped 1 base and J dropped 5; count of bases not matched to a gene: 4. The CDR3 runs to 15 residues. DNA for the CDR3: TGTGCCAGCAGCTTAATAGCGGGAGGAGTCGAGACCCAGTACTTC. It translates to CASSLIAGGVETQYF.